The 9 T cell receptor beta chains reported below all come from one sample, sequenced in a study of blood T cell repertoires in COVID-19. Profiled with immunoSEQ multiplex PCR; TCRdb holds only in-frame clones, not every one. The sample contains 95,000 to 100,000 clones, roughly four fifths of which appear only once. The specimen was peripheral blood. The source is a man between 65 and 85 years old with acute or convalescent COVID-19.

This clone was observed a single time. The CDR3 is CASRRGTDTQYF. The CDR3, as DNA: TGTGCCAGCAGGAGGGGGACAGATACGCAGTATTTT. The rearrangement joins TRBV12-3 or TRBV12-4 to TRBJ2-3, with D possibly being TRBD1 (6 bases). CDR3 length: 12 residues. The ends were cut back, 6 bases at V and 3 bases at J, with 7 bases in the middle.

The chain combines TRBV7-9 with TRBJ1-1; weak D call: TRBD1 (5 bases). The CDR3 consists of 15 residues. Germline loops: CDR1 SEHNR, CDR2 FQNEAQ (reference sequence). Trimming removed 5 bases from V and 2 bases from J, with 15 bases in between. The CDR3 spells CASSRAGGPNTEAFF. The CDR3 bases are TGTGCCAGCAGCCGTGCGGGGGGACCCAACACTGAAGCTTTCTTT.

The CDR3 reads CASLPGSISYNEQFF. DNA for the CDR3: TGTGCCAGCCTACCGGGGAGTATATCCTACAATGAGCAGTTCTTC. The chain has TRBV7-2 and TRBJ2-1, with D possibly TRBD2 on 5 matching bases. The CDR3 has 15 amino acids. CDR1 and CDR2 from the germline V gene are SGHTA and FQGNSA. V lost 8 bases, J lost 1 base, and 15 bases lay in between.

This clone came up a few times. The V gene is TRBV7-2, the J gene TRBJ2-1; D possibly corresponds to TRBD2 (5 bases). The CDR3 is 15 residues long. CDR1 and CDR2 from the germline V gene are SGHTA and FQGNSA. V was pared by 1 base and J by 5 bases, with 12 bases between. The CDR3 region has the DNA TGTGCCAGCAGCTTAGTTACGGGATTGAACAATGAGCAGTTCTTC. As protein: CASSLVTGLNNEQFF.

This rearrangement joins TRBV11-3 to TRBJ2-1, with 7 bases identical to TRBD2. J was trimmed by 0 bases and V by 4 bases; bases with no gene match: 3. Germline CDR1 is SGHNT and CDR2 is YENEEA. The CDR3 is 15 amino acids. CDR3: CASSSSGPSYNEQFF. CDR3 sequence (DNA): TGTGCCAGCAGCTCTAGCGGTCCCTCCTACAATGAGCAGTTCTTC.

The rearrangement joins TRBV29-1 to TRBJ2-3; maybe TRBD1 (6 bases). The CDR3 has 14 amino acids. Between the trimmed V and J ends, which lost 4 bases and 3 bases, there was a span of 14 bases. Per the germline V gene, CDR1 is SQVTM and CDR2 is ANQGSEA. The CDR3, as DNA: TGCAGCGTTGTTCAGGGGTCCGTGACAGATACGCAGTATTTT. Protein: CSVVQGSVTDTQYF.

This clone was seen just once. This chain links TRBV4-1 with TRBJ1-5, with a tentative D call TRBD1 (6 bases). Trimming took 4 bases from V and 0 from J, leaving 22 bases between them. Germline values: CDR1 MGHRA, CDR2 YSYEKL. This CDR3 spans 19 amino acids. This CDR3 is CASSRGTFAVFGSNQPQHF. In DNA form, the CDR3 reads TGCGCCAGCAGCCGGGGGACATTCGCCGTATTCGGTAGCAATCAGCCCCAGCATTTT.

This clone was observed a single time. Relative to the germline gene, one junction end is altered; a read error may explain this. The gene calls are TRBV5-6 and TRBJ2-5; 7 nucleotides align to TRBD2. This CDR3 spans 16 amino acids. Looked up from germline, CDR1 is SGHDT and CDR2 is YYEEEE. The CDR3 here is CAPSLWGGSSQETQYF. The CDR3 nucleotides read TGCGCCCCCAGCCTGTGGGGGGGGAGTAGTCAAGAGACCCAGTACTTC.

The genes are TRBV7-8 and TRBJ1-2, with 7 bases aligning to TRBD1. Germline V gene lookup returns CDR1 SGHVS and CDR2 FQNEAQ. J lost 3 bases, V lost 5 bases, and 3 bases had no gene match. The CDR3 totals 13 residues. The CDR3 sequence: CASSPGQYYGYTF. DNA of the CDR3: TGTGCCAGCAGCCCGGGACAGTACTATGGCTACACCTTC.